The 10 T cell receptor beta chains below all came from one sample that was sequenced in a study of CD8+CD57+ T cells in acquired aplastic anemia. It was genomic DNA that served as the template for profiling TCR beta VDJ and CDR3. TCRdb passed the reads through MiXCR, listing each CDR3 protein once. The sample shows some 180,000 distinct CDR3 sequences, approximately 49% of them seen only once. Sequenced: sorted CD4+, CD8+, or CD8+CD57+ T cells (not recorded which) from PBMCs. The receptors derive from a human donor in good health.

In its sample, this clonotype was seen many times. The gene calls are TRBV10-2 and TRBJ2-7; a weak D match, TRBD1 (6 bases). CDR1 WSHSY and CDR2 SAAADI come from the germline V gene. The V end was cut by 7 bases, the J end by 0 bases, with 10 bases between. The CDR3 runs to 13 residues. This CDR3 reads CASTTGNSYEQYF. CDR3 coding DNA: TGCGCCAGCACCACAGGGAACTCCTACGAGCAGTACTTC.

With respect to this clonotype: Since a much larger clone is just one base distant, this may be a read error. V and J are TRBV11-1 and TRBJ2-1, with D perhaps TRBD1 (5 bases). Germline CDR1 and CDR2: SGHAT and FQDESV (reference sequence). The CDR3 extends over 14 amino acids. The CDR3 nucleotides are TGTGCCAGCCATAGGGTGGGGCTGGACGATGAGCAGCTCTTC. Translating gives CASHRVGLDDEQLF.

CDR3 loop: CASLGDRGSNQPQHF. In DNA form, the CDR3 reads TGTGCCAGCTTGGGGGACAGGGGCTCCAATCAGCCCCAGCATTTT. The V and J genes are TRBV2 and TRBJ1-5, with 10 positions matching TRBD1. In germline, CDR1 is SNHLY, CDR2 FYNNEI. The V and J ends lost 8 bases and 3 bases, in that order; junction bases with no gene match: 7. This CDR3 has 15 amino acids.

The chain couples TRBV30 to TRBJ1-2; a weak D match, TRBD1 (5 bases). The CDR3 loop spans 15 amino acids. Trimming shortened V by 6 bases and J by 3 bases, and 20 bases separated the two germline ends. CDR1 is GTSNPN, CDR2 SVGIG, per germline (reference sequence). CDR3 region: CACGVRQGNYYGYTF. The CDR3 DNA reads as TGTGCCTGCGGAGTGCGGCAGGGTAATTACTATGGCTACACCTTC.

CDR3 DNA: TGCGCCAGCAGCTGGGGGCGCCGAGCTGGGGAGCTGTTTTTT. Protein product: CASSWGRRAGELFF. This chain uses TRBV5-1 with TRBJ2-2, with a weak D call TRBD1 (6 bases). This CDR3 is built from 14 residues. The V gene lost 3 bases and the J gene lost 8 bases, with 14 bases spanning the gap. The germline gives CDR1 SGHRS, CDR2 YFSETQ.

This clonotype was found many times. The CDR3, as DNA: TGTGCCAGCAGCTCGACAACGAGACGCACCGGGGAGCTGTTTTTT. Protein sequence: CASSSTTRRTGELFF. This chain joins TRBV12-3 or TRBV12-4 and TRBJ2-2, with D unclear. Trimming took off 6 bases at V and 4 bases at J, with 15 bases between the two ends. The CDR3 length is 15 residues.

The rearrangement links TRBV4-1 to TRBJ2-1; 8 bases map to TRBD2. Per the germline V gene, CDR1 is MGHRA and CDR2 is YSYEKL. V lost 1 base and J lost 1; bases outside the gene matches: 6. This CDR3 is 17 amino acids long. The CDR3 coding sequence is TGCGCCAGCAGCCAAGCCGGGGGGACTAGGTCCTACAATGAGCAGTTCTTC. The encoded protein is CASSQAGGTRSYNEQFF.

This clonotype came up many times. The J gene is TRBJ2-1, the V gene TRBV12-3 or TRBV12-4, with D possibly being TRBD2 (6 bases). Trimming stripped 4 bases from V and 10 bases from J, with 14 bases between. CDR3 length: 13 amino acids. As DNA, the CDR3 is TGTGCCAGCAGTTCCATCTTAGCGGAAGAGCAGTTCTTC. This translates into CASSSILAEEQFF.

The V gene is TRBV15, the J gene TRBJ2-3, with unresolved D. V was pared by 0 bases and J by 0 bases, with 13 bases between. Germline values: CDR1 LNHNV, CDR2 YYDKDF (reference sequence). The CDR3 is made up of 17 amino acids. The CDR3 spells CATSRDQTGRSTDTQYF. Written as DNA, the CDR3 is TGTGCCACCAGCAGAGATCAGACCGGGCGGAGCACAGATACGCAGTATTTT.

This clonotype came up many times. The V and J genes are TRBV20-1 and TRBJ1-6; D may be TRBD1 (6 bases). Germline V gene lookup returns CDR1 DFQATT and CDR2 SNEGSKA (reference sequence). This CDR3 is 16 amino acids long. Trimming took off 5 bases at V and 2 bases at J, with 16 bases between the two ends. The CDR3 spells CSARDNKAPYNSPLHF. The DNA for the CDR3 is TGCAGTGCTCGGGACAATAAGGCCCCCTATAATTCACCCCTCCACTTT.